The following is a TCR beta chain sequence with its context. The entry originates in a study of blood T cell repertoires in COVID-19. Overall study: Collection of acute and convalescent COVID-19 samples took place in the United States, Italy and Spain. T cells, B-cell-depleted T cells, or PBMCs provided the cDNA or gDNA that served as material.

The length of the CDR3 is 17 residues. V lost 5 bases and J lost 9; bases outside the gene matches: 16. Germline V gene data show CDR1 as SGHVS and CDR2 as FNYEAQ. In the study's own analysis: Counts of nucleated cells, estimated from reference gene primer amplification, were obtained. Profiling relied on immunoSEQ multiplex PCR, and the TCRdb table lists in-frame clones only, not all of them. The V and J calls and clone size were taken over from that table, and D and trimming were inferred from the DNA. In the table there are about 100,000 clones, about 89% of which are singletons. The TCR comes from a woman aged 25-40 years with acute or convalescent COVID-19. V and J are TRBV7-6 and TRBJ2-1, with 10 bases aligning to TRBD2. What was sequenced was peripheral blood. The CDR3 DNA reads as TGTGCCAGCAGCCCCCTCGGTAGCGGGGGGCTGATAGGTGAGCAGTTCTTC. Its translation is CASSPLGSGGLIGEQFF.